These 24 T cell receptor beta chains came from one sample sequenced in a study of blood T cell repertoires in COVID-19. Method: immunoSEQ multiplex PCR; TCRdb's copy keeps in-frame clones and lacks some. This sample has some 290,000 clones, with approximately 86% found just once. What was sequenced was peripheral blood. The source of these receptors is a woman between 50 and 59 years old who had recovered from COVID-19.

The CDR3 DNA reads TGTGCCAGCAAATACAGGGACTCCTACGAGCAGTACTTC. This encodes CASKYRDSYEQYF. The chain combines TRBV2 with TRBJ2-7; D is perhaps TRBD1 (6 bases). CDR1 is SNHLY and CDR2 is FYNNEI in the germline V gene. Trimming removed 7 bases at V and 0 bases at J, with 10 bases between. The CDR3 spans 13 residues.

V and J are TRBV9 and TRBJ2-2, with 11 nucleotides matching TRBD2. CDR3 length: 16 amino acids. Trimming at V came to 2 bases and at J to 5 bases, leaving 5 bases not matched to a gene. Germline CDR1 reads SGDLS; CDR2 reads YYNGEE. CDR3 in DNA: TGTGCCAGCAGCGTGGAGGGACTAGCGGCTACCGGGGAGCTGTTTTTT. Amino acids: CASSVEGLAATGELFF.

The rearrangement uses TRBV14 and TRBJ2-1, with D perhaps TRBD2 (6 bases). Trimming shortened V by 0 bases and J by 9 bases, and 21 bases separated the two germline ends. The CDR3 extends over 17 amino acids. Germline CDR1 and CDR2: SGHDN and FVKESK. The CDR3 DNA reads TGTGCCAGCAGCCAAGAACGAGGTTCTCCCTCGGGGGTTGAGCAGTTCTTC. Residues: CASSQERGSPSGVEQFF.

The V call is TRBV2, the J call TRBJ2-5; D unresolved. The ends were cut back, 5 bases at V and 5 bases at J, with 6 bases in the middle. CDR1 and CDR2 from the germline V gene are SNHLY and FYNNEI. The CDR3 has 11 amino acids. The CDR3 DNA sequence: TGTGCCAGCAGTCAGGCGGAGACCCAGTACTTC. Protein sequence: CASSQAETQYF. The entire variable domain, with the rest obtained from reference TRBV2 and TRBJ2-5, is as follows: EPEVTQTPSHQVTQMGQEVILRCVPISNHLYFYWYRQILGQKVEFLVSFYNNEISEKSEIFDDQFSVERPDGSNFTLKIRSTKLEDSAMYFCASSQAETQYFGPGTRLLVL.

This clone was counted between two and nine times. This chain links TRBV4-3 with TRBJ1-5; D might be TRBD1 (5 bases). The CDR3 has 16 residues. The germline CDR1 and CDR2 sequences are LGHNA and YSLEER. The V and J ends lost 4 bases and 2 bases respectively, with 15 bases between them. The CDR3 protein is CASSPTWGGGNQPQHF. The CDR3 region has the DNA TGCGCCAGCAGCCCGACGTGGGGCGGGGGCAATCAGCCCCAGCATTTT.

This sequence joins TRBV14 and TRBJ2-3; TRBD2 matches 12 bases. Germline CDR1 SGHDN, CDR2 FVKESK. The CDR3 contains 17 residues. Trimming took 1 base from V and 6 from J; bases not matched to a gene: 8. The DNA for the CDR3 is TGTGCCAGCAGCCAAGGACTAGCGGGAGTGTACCGGGATACGCAGTATTTT. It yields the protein CASSQGLAGVYRDTQYF. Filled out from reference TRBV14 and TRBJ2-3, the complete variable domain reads EAGVTQFPSHSVIEKGQTVTLRCDPISGHDNLYWYRRVMGKEIKFLLHFVKESKQDESGMPNNRFLAERTGGTYSTLKVQPAELEDSGVYFCASSQGLAGVYRDTQYFGPGTRLTVL.

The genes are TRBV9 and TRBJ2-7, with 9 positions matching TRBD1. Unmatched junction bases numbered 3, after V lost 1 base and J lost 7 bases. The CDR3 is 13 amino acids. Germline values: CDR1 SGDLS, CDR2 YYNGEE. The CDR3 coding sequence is TGTGCCAGCAGCGTACTAGGACAGGGGGAGCAGTACTTC. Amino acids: CASSVLGQGEQYF.

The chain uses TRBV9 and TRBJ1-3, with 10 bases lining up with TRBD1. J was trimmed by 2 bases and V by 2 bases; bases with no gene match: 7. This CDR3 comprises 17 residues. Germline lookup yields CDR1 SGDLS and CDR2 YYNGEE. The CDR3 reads CASSVNLGTGAGNTIYF. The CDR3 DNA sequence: TGTGCCAGCAGCGTTAATCTCGGGACAGGGGCTGGAAACACCATATATTTT.

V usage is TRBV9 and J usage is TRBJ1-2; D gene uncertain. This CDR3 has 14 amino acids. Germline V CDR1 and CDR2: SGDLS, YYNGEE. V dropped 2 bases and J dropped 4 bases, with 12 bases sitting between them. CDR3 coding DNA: TGTGCCAGCAGCGTTTCCGGGGAGGCCTATGGCTACACCTTC. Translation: CASSVSGEAYGYTF.

The CDR3 is CATSPQAGARGYTF. The CDR3 DNA follows: TGTGCCACCAGCCCCCAAGCAGGGGCGCGTGGCTACACCTTC. V is TRBV15 and J is TRBJ1-2, with D possibly matching TRBD1 (6 bases). Trimming took off 5 bases at V and 7 bases at J, with 17 bases between the two ends. The CDR3 runs to 14 residues. Germline lookup yields CDR1 LNHNV and CDR2 YYDKDF (reference sequence).

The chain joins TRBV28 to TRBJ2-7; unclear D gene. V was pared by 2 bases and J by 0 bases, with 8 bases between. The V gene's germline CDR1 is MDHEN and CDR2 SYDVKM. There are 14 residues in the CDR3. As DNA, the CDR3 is TGTGCCAGCAGTTTACTTGCAGTCTCCTACGAGCAGTACTTC. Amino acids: CASSLLAVSYEQYF.

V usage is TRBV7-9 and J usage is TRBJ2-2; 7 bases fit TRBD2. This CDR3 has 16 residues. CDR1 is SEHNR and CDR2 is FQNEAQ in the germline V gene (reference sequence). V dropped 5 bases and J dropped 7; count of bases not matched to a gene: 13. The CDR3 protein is CASSPEVAAGLGELFF. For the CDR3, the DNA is TGTGCCAGCAGCCCGGAGGTGGCAGCGGGGCTCGGGGAGCTGTTTTTT.

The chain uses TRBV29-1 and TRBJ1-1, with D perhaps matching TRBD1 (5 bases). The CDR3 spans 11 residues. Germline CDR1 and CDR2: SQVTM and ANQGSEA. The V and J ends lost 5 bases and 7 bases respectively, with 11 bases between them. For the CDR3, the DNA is TGCAGCGTTAGCCGGGGGGATGAAGCTTTCTTT. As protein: CSVSRGDEAFF.

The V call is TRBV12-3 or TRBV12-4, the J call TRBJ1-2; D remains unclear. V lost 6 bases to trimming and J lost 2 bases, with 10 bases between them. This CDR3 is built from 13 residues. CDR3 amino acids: CASRYTANYGYTF. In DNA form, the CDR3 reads TGTGCCAGCAGGTACACAGCAAACTATGGCTACACCTTC.

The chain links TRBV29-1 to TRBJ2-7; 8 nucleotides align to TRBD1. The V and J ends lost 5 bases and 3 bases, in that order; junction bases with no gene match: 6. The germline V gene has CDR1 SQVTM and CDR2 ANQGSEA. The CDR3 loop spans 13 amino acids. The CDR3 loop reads CSVTRTGIYEQYF. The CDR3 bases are TGCAGCGTTACTCGGACAGGGATCTACGAGCAGTACTTC.

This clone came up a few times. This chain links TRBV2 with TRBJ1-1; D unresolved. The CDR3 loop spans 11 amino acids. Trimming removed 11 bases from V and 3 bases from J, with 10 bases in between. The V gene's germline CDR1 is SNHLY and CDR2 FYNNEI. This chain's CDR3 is CAVPEYTEAFF. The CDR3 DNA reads TGTGCCGTCCCCGAGTACACTGAAGCTTTCTTT.

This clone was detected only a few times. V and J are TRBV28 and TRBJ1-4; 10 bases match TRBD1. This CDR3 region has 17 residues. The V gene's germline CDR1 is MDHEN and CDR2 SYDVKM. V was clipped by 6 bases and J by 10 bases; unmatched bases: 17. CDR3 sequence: CASSDRGLSGRVRKLFF. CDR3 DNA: TGTGCCAGCAGCGACAGGGGGCTTTCTGGCAGGGTCCGAAAACTGTTTTTT.

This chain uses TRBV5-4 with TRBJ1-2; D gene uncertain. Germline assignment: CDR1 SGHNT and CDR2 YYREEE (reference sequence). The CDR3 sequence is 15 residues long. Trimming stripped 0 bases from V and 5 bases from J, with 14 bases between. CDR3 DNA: TGTGCCAGCAGCTTGGAAGGGCTCTCGGGGTATGGCTACACCTTC. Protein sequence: CASSLEGLSGYGYTF.

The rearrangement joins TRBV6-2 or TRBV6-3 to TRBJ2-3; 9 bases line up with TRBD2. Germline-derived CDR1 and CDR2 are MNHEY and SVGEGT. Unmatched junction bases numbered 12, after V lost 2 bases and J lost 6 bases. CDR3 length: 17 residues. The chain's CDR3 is CASSYGGTSGSSDTQYF. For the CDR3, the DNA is TGTGCCAGCAGTTACGGGGGAACTAGCGGGTCGTCCGATACGCAGTATTTT.

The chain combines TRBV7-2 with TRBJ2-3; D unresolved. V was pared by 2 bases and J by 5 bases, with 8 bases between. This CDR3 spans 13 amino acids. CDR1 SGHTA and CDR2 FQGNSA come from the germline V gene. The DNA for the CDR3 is TGTGCCAGCAGCTTAAGCCCCATAGATACGCAGTATTTT. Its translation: CASSLSPIDTQYF.

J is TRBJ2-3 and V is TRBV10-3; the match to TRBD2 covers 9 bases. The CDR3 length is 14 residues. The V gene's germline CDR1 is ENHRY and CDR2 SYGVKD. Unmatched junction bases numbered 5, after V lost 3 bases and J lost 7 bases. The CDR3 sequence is CAISEKAGGNTQYF. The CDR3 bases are TGTGCCATCAGTGAAAAGGCGGGGGGGAATACGCAGTATTTT.

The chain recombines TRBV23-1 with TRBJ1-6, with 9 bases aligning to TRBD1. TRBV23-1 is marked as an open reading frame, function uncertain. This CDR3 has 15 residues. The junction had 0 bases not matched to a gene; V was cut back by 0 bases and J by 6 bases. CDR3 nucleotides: TGCGCCAGCAGTCAATCGGGACAGGGTAATTCACCCCTCCACTTT. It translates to CASSQSGQGNSPLHF.

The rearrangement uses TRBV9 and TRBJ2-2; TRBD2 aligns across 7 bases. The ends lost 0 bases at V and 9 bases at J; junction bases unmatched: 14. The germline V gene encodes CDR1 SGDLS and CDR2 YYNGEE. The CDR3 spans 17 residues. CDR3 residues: CASSVGPGLGRGRELFF. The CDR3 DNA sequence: TGTGCCAGCAGCGTAGGTCCAGGACTAGGGAGAGGAAGGGAGCTGTTTTTT.

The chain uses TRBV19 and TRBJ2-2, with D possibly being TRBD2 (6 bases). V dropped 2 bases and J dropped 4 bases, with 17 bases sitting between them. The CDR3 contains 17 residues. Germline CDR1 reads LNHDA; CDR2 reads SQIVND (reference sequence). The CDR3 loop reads CASSITGLPLPTGELFF. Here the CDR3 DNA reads TGTGCCAGTAGTATAACGGGACTGCCGCTCCCCACCGGGGAGCTGTTTTTT. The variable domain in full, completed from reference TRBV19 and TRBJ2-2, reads DGGITQSPKYLFRKEGQNVTLSCEQNLNHDAMYWYRQDPGQGLRLIYYSQIVNDFQKGDIAEGYSVSREKKESFPLTVTSAQKNPTAFYLCASSITGLPLPTGELFFGEGSRLTVL.